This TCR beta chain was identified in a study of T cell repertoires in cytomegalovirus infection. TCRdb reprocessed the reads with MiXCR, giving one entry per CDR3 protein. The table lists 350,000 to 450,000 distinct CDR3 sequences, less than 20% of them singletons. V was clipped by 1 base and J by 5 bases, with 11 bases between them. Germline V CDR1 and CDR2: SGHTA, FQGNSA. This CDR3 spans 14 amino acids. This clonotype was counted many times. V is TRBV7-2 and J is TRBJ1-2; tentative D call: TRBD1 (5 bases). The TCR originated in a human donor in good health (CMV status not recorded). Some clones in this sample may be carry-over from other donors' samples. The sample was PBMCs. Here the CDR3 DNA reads TGTGCCAGCAGCTTAGGGGGGGGGGTTTATGGCTACACCTTC. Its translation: CASSLGGGVYGYTF.